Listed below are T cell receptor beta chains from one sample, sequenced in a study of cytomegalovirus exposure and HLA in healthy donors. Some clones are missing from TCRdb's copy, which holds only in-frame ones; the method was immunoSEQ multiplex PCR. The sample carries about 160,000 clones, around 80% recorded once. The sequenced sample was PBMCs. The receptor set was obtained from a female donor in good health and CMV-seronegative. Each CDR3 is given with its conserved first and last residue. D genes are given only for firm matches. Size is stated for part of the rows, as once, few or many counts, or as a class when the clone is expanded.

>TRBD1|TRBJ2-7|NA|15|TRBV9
TGTGCCAGCAGCGTACAGGGGGCGTCGGTTTACGAGCAGTACTTC
CASSVQGASVYEQYF
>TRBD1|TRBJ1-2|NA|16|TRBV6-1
TGTGCCAGCAGTGGGTTACTTCAGGGGGCCGGCTATGGCTACACCTTC
CASSGLLQGAGYGYTF
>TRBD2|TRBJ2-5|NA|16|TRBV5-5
TGTGCCAGCAGCTTGACTAGCGGGGGGGCCGGGGAGACCCAGTACTTC
CASSLTSGGAGETQYF
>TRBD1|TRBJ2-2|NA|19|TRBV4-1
TGCGCCAGCAGCCCCGACCACCACCGACAGGGAAAGCGCACCGGGGAGCTGTTTTTT
CASSPDHHRQGKRTGELFF
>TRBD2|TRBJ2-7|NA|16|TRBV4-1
TGCGCCAGCAGCCAAGATCCCCTAGCGGGACCCTACGAGCAGTACTTC
CASSQDPLAGPYEQYF
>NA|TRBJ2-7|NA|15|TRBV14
TGTGCCAGCAGCCAGGTGGGCGCCAGCTCCTACGAGCAGTACTTC
CASSQVGASSYEQYF
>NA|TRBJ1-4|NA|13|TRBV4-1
TGCGCCAGCAGCCCTCGTCCGGGGGGAGGAGTGTTTTTT
CASSPRPGGGVFF
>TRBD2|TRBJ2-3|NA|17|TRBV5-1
TGCGCCAGCAGCTTGCTAGCGGGAGTTGTTAGCACAGATACGCAGTATTTT
CASSLLAGVVSTDTQYF
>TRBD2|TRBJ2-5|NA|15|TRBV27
TGTGCCAGCAGTCCCTGGACTAGCGGCAAAGAGACCCAGTACTTC
CASSPWTSGKETQYF
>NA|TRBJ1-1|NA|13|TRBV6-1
TGTGCCAGCAGCGAATCCTTTCGGGATGGGGCTTTCTTT
CASSESFRDGAFF
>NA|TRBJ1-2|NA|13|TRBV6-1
TGTGCCAGCAGTGACCCCCTAACAGCTGGCTACACCTTC
CASSDPLTAGYTF
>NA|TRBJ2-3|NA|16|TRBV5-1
TGCGCCAGCAGCTTGGAGGGGCGAACTAGCACAGATACGCAGTATTTT
CASSLEGRTSTDTQYF
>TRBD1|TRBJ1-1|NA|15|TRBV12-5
TGTGCTAGTAACGGACAGGGGCTTGCCGGGGCTGAAGCTTTCTTT
CASNGQGLAGAEAFF
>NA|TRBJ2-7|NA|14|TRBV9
TGTGCCAGCAGTGCCGGACGGGGGTCCTACGAGCAGTACTTC
CASSAGRGSYEQYF
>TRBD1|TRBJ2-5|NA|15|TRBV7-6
TGTGCCAGCAGCTTCGCCGACAGGGGCCAAGAGACCCAGTACTTC
CASSFADRGQETQYF
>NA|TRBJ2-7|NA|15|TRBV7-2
TGTGCCAGCAGCTTAGAGGCAGGGTGGTCATCCGAGCAGTACTTC
CASSLEAGWSSEQYF
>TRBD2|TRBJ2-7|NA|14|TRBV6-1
TGTGCCAGCAGCCACGGGACTAGCGCGTACGAGCAGTACTTC
CASSHGTSAYEQYF
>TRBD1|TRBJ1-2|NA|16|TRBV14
TGTGCCAGCAGCCACGGGGGACAGCGCCCTAACTATGGCTACACCTTC
CASSHGGQRPNYGYTF
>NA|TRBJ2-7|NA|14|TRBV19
TGTGCCAGTAGTAAGACGGAGAGCTCCTACGAGCAGTACTTC
CASSKTESSYEQYF
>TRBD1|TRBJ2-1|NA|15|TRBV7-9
TGTGCCAGCAGCTTTCGCGGCCAGGGGGCCGATGAGCAGTTCTTC
CASSFRGQGADEQFF
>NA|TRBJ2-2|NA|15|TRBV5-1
TGCGCCAGCAGCTTGGGGACTTCCCACACCGGGGAGCTGTTTTTT
CASSLGTSHTGELFF
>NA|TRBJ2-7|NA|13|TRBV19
TGTGCCAGTAGTACCCACAGGGGGGGCGAGCAGTACTTC
CASSTHRGGEQYF
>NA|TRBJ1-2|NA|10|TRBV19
TGTGCCAGTAGACTAGATGGCTACACCTTC
CASRLDGYTF
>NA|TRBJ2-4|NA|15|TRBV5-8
TGTGCCAGCAGCCGGGACTTTCAAGCCAAAAACATTCAGTACTTC
CASSRDFQAKNIQYF
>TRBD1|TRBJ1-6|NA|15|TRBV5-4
TGTGCCAGCAGCTTGACGGACAGGGGACTTTCACCCCTCCACTTT
CASSLTDRGLSPLHF
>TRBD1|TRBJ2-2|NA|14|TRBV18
TGTGCCAGCTCACCACAGGGGGCCACCGGGGAGCTGTTTTTT
CASSPQGATGELFF
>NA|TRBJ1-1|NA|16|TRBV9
TGTGCCAGCAGCGACACCCAGGGGATCATAAACACTGAAGCTTTCTTT
CASSDTQGIINTEAFF
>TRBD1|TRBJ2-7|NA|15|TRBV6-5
TGTGCCAGCAGTTACATCGGGACAGGGTTTTACGAGCAGTACTTC
CASSYIGTGFYEQYF
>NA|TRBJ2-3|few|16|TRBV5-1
TGCGCCAGCAGCCTCCCCGGGACATCCCAGACAGATACGCAGTATTTT
CASSLPGTSQTDTQYF
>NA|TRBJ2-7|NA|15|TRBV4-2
TGTGCCAGCAGCCCGTCCGGGGGATACTCCTACGAGCAGTACTTC
CASSPSGGYSYEQYF
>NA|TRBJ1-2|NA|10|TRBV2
TGTGCCAGCAGTGAATGGCAGGCCCACTTC
CASSEWQAHF
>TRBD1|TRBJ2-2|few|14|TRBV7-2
TGTGCCAGCAGCCCGACAGGGTACACCGGGGAGCTGTTTTTT
CASSPTGYTGELFF
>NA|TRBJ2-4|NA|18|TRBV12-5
TGTGCTAGTGGTTTGGTGAAGGCTTGGAGGAGGGCAGGAAACATTCAGTACTTC
CASGLVKAWRRAGNIQYF
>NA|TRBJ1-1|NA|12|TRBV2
TGTGCCAGCATACTGGGCGGGACTGAAGCTTTCTTT
CASILGGTEAFF
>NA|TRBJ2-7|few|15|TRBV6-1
TGTGCCAGCAGTGAAGGCTTCAGGGAAGGCGACGAGCAGTACTTC
CASSEGFREGDEQYF
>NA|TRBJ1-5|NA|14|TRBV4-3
TGCGCCAGCAGCCCGGGGGACGGCGATCAGCCCCAGCATTTT
CASSPGDGDQPQHF
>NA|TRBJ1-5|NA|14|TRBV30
TGTGCCTGGAGTGTTTTTTCGAGCAATCAGCCCCAGCATTTT
CAWSVFSSNQPQHF
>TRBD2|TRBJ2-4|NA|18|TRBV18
TGTGCCAGCTCACCACTCGCGGATGGGAGGGGCCCTAAAAACATTCAGTACTTC
CASSPLADGRGPKNIQYF
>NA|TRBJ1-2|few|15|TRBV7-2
TGTGCCAGCAGCTTAGCCGCAGGGGCTTGGTATGGCTACACCTTC
CASSLAAGAWYGYTF
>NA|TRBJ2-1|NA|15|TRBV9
TGTGCCAGCAGCGTAGCTGGGACTCCTGTCAATGAGCAGTTCTTC
CASSVAGTPVNEQFF
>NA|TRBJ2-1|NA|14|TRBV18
TGTGCCAGCTCACGGGGGGTTCGGGTGGATGAGCAGTTCTTC
CASSRGVRVDEQFF
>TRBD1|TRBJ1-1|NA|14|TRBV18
TGTGCCAGCTCACTTACAGGGGCGAACACTGAAGCTTTCTTT
CASSLTGANTEAFF
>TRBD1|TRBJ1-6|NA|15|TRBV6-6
TGTGCCAGCAGTTACTCGAGGGACAGGGATTCACCCCTCCACTTT
CASSYSRDRDSPLHF
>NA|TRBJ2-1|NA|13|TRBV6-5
TGTGCCAGCGGCCAGCTAGCGTTAAATGAGCAGTTCTTC
CASGQLALNEQFF
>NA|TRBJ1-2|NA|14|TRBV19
TGTGCCAGTAGTATCCAGACAGGACACTATGGCTACACCTTC
CASSIQTGHYGYTF
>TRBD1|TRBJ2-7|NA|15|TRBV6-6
TGTGCCAGCAGCCTCCGGGACAGTTCCTCCTACGAGCAGTACTTC
CASSLRDSSSYEQYF
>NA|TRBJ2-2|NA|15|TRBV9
TGTGCCAGCAGCGTAGAACAACTAAACACCGGGGAGCTGTTTTTT
CASSVEQLNTGELFF
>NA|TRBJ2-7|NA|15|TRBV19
TGTGCCAGTAGTATGGGGGACTTGAGCTCCTACGAGCAGTACTTC
CASSMGDLSSYEQYF